The rows below give T cell receptor beta chains drawn from one sample of a study of blood T cells in healthy people across ages. Each CDR3 protein gets one entry after TCRdb re-called the 5' RACE reads with MiXCR. The data contain 1.2 million to 1.5 million distinct CDR3 sequences, about 43% of them singletons. Sequenced input: blood. All receptors come from a woman under 30 in good health. Each CDR3 is given with its conserved first and last residue. Each record gives: J gene, clone size, V gene, D gene, CDR3 protein, CDR3 DNA. D genes are given only for firm matches. Some rows have no size entry. The others give once, few or many, or a class for an expanded clone.

TRBJ2-7,once,TRBV11-2,TRBD1,CASSSRTGAVYNEQYF,TGTGCCAGCAGCTCACGGACAGGGGCCGTCTACAATGAGCAGTACTTC
TRBJ2-3,once,TRBV6-2/TRBV6-3,TRBD2,CASTNSGGREYF,TGTGCCAGCACCAATAGCGGGGGGCGGGAGTATTTT
TRBJ2-3,-,TRBV11-2,TRBD2,CASSLKPFRTSGGGGTDTQYF,TGTGCCAGCAGCTTGAAGCCCTTTCGGACTAGCGGGGGAGGGGGCACAGATACGCAGTATTTT
TRBJ2-7,-,TRBV6-5,-,CASSNSRGDYYEQYF,TGTGCCAGCAGTAACAGCAGGGGCGATTACTACGAGCAGTACTTC
TRBJ2-7,-,TRBV5-5,-,CASSSVGDATYEQYF,TGTGCCAGCAGCTCGGTCGGGGATGCTACCTACGAGCAGTACTTC
TRBJ2-3,-,TRBV7-9,TRBD2,CASASFRASGSSDTQYF,TGTGCCAGCGCCTCGTTTCGGGCTAGCGGGAGTAGTGATACGCAGTATTTT
TRBJ1-5,few,TRBV29-1,TRBD1,CSAGQGGNQPQHF,TGCAGCGCCGGACAGGGAGGCAATCAGCCCCAGCATTTT
TRBJ2-5,-,TRBV2,-,CASFREGGTQYF,TGTGCCAGCTTCAGGGAAGGAGGGACCCAGTACTTC
TRBJ2-3,few,TRBV5-4,-,CASSHIRESDTQYF,TGTGCCAGCAGCCACATCCGGGAATCAGATACGCAGTATTTT
TRBJ2-7,once,TRBV6-1,-,CASSEAAGPFYEQYF,TGTGCCAGCAGTGAAGCTGCAGGACCCTTCTACGAGCAGTACTTC
TRBJ2-7,-,TRBV5-5,TRBD1,CASSSPGTVFYEQYF,TGTGCCAGCAGCTCACCCGGGACAGTATTCTACGAGCAGTACTTC